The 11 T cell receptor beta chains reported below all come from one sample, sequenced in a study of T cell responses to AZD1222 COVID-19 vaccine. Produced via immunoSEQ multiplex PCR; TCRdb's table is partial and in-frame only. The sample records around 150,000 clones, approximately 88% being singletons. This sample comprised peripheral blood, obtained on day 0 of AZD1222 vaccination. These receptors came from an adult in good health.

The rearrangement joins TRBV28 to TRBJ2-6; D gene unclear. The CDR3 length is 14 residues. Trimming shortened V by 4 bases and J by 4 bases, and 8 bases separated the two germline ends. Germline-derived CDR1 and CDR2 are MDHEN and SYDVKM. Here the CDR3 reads CASSSTTGANVLTF. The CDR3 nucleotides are TGTGCCAGCAGTTCCACGACCGGGGCCAACGTCCTGACTTTC. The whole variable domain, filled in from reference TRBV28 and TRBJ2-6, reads DVKVTQSSRYLVKRTGEKVFLECVQDMDHENMFWYRQDPGLGLRLIYFSYDVKMKEKGDIPEGYSVSREKKERFSLILESASTNQTSMYLCASSSTTGANVLTFGAGSRLTVL.

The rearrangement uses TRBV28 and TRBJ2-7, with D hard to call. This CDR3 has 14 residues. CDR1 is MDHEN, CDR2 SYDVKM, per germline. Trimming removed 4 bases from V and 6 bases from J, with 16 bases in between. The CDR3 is CASSSPLRASEQYF. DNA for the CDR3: TGTGCCAGCAGTTCACCTCTAAGGGCTAGCGAGCAGTACTTC.

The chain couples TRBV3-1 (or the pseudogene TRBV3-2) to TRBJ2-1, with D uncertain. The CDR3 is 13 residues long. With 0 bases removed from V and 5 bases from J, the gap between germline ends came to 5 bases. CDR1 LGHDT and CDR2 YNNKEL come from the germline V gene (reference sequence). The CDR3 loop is CASSQDGDNEQFF. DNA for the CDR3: TGTGCCAGCAGCCAAGATGGGGACAATGAGCAGTTCTTC.

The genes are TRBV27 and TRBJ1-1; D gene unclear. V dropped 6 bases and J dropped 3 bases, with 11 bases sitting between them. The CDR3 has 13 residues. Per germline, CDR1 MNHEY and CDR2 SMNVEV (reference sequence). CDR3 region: CASRGGIYTEAFF. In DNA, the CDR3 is TGTGCCAGCAGGGGCGGGATATACACTGAAGCTTTCTTT.

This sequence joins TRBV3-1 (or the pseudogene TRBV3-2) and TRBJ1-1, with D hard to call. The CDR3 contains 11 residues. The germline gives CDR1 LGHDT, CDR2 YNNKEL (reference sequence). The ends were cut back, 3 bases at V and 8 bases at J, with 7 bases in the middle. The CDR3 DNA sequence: TGTGCCAGCAGCCAGTTAGGAGAAGCTTTCTTT. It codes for CASSQLGEAFF.

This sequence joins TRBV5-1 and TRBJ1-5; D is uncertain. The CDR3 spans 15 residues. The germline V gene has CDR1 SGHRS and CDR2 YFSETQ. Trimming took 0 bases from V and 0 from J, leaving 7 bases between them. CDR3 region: CASSLDPYSNQPQHF. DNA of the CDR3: TGCGCCAGCAGCTTGGACCCGTATAGCAATCAGCCCCAGCATTTT.

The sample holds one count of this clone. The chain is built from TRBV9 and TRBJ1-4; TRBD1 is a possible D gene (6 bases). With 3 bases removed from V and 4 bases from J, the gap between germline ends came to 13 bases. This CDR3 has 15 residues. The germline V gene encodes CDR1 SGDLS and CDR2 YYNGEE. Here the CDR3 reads CASSAPGGNNEKLFF. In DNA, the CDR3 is TGTGCCAGCAGCGCCCCGGGGGGCAATAATGAAAAACTGTTTTTT.

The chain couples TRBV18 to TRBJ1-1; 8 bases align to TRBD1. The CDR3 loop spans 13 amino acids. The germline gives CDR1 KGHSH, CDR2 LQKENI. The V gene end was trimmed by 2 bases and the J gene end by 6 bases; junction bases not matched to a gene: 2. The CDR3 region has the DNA TGTGCCAGCTCACCAGGACAGGGCGCTGAAGCTTTCTTT. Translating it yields CASSPGQGAEAFF.

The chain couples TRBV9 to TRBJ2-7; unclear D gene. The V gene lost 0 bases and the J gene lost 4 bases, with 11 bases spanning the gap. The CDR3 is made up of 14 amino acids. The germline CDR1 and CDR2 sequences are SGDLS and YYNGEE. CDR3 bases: TGTGCCAGCAGCGTAGCTATAGGGCAGTACGAGCAGTACTTC. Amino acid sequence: CASSVAIGQYEQYF.

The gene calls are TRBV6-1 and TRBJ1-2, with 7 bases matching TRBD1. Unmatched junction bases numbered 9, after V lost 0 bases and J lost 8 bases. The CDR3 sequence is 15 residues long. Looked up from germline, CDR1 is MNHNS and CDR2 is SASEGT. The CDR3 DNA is TGTGCCAGCAGTGAAGCGTCGTTCGGGACAGCCGGCTACACCTTC. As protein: CASSEASFGTAGYTF.

The CDR3 sequence is CASSLMLRGGQTGELFF. Here the CDR3 DNA reads TGTGCCAGCAGCTTGATGTTGCGGGGGGGCCAAACCGGGGAGCTGTTTTTT. The chain has TRBV7-7 and TRBJ2-2, with 9 positions matching TRBD2. The CDR3 contains 17 residues. Germline trimming cut 3 bases from V and 5 bases from J; bases unmatched to any gene: 10. Germline V CDR1 and CDR2: SSHAT, FNYEAQ (reference sequence).